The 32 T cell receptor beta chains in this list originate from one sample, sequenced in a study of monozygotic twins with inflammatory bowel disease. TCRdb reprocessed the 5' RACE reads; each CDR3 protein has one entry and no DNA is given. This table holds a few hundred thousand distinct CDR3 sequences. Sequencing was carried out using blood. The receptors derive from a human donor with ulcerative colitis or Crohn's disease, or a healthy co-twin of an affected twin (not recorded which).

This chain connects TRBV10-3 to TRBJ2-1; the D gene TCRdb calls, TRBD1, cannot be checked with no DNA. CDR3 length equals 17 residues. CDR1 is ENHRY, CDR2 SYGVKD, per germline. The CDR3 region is CAISLRTGRGQSDEQFF.

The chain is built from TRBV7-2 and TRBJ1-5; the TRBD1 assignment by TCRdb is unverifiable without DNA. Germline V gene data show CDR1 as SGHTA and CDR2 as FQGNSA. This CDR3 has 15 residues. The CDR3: CASSPGPISNQPQHF.

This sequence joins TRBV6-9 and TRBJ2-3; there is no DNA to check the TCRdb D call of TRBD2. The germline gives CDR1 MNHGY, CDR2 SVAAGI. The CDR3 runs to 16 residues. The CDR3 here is CASSYSSGETTDTQYF.

The CDR3 is CASSPPSGRDEQFF. V and J are TRBV18 and TRBJ2-1; checking the TCRdb D call of TRBD2 is not possible without DNA. The CDR3 is 14 residues long. CDR1 and CDR2 (germline): KGHSH, LQKENI.

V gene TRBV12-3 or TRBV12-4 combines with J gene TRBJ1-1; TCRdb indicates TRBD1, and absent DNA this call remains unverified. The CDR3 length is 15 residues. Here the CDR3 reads CASSLTGTGDTEAFF.

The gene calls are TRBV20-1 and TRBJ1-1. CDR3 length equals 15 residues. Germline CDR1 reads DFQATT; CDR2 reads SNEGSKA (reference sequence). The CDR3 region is CSAPPVGLRNTEAFF.

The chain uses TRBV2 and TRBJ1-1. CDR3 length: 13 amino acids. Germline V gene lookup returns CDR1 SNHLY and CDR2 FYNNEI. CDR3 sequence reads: CASSGVDYTEAFF. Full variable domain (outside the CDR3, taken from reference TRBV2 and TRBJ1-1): EPEVTQTPSHQVTQMGQEVILRCVPISNHLYFYWYRQILGQKVEFLVSFYNNEISEKSEIFDDQFSVERPDGSNFTLKIRSTKLEDSAMYFCASSGVDYTEAFFGQGTRLTVV.

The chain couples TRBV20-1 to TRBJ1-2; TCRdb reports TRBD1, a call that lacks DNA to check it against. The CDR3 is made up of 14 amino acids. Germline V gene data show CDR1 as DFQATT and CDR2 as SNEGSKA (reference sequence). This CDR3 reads CSARVQGIDYGYTF.

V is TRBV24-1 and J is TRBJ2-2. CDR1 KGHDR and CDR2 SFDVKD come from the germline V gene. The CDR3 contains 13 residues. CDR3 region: CATSSLNTGELFF.

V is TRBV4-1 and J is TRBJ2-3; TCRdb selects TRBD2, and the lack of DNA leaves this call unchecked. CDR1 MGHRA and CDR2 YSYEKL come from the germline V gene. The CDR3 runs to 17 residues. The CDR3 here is CASSQDRTSGGGDTQYF.

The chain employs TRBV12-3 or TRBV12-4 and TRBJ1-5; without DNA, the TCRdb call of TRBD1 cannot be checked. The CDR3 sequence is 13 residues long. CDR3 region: CASSRQGRQPQHF.

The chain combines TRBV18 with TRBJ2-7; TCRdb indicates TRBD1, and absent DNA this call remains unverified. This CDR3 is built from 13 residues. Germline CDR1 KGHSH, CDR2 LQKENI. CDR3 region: CASSPLTGDEQYF.

CDR3: CASSLDAGNGSPLHF. The V gene is TRBV13, the J gene TRBJ1-6; TCRdb names TRBD1, which stays unverified in the absence of DNA. Per germline, CDR1 PRHDT and CDR2 FYEKMQ (reference sequence). The CDR3 totals 15 residues.

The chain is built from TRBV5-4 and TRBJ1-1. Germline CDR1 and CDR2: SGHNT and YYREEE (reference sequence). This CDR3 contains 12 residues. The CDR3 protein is CASKPESAEAFF.

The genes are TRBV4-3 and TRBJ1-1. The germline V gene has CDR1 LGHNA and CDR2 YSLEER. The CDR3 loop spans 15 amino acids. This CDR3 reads CASSQKSRRNTEAFF.

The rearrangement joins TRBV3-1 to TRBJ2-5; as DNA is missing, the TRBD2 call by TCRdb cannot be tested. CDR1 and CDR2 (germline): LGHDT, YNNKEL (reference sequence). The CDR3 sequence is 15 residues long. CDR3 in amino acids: CASSQLGTSRETQYF.

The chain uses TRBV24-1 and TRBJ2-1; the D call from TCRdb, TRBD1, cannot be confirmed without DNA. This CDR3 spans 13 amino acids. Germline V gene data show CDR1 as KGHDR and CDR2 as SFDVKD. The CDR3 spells CATSSSGPGEQFF.

The chain's CDR3 is CSVEIAPGTGNTGELFF. The chain carries TRBV29-1 and TRBJ2-2. Germline V gives CDR1 SQVTM, CDR2 ANQGSEA. The CDR3 is 17 amino acids.

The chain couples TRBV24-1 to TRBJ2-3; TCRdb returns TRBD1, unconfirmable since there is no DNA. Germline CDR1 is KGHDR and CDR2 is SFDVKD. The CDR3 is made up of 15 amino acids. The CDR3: CATSDTTGGPDTQYF.

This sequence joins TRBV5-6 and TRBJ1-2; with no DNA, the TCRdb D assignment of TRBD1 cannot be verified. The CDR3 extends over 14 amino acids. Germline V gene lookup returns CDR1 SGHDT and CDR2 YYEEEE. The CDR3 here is CASSLADRLHGYTF.

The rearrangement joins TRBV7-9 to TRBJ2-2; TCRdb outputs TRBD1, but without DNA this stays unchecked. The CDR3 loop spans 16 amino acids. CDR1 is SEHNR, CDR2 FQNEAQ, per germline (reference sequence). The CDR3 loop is CASSLRQVAGTGELFF.

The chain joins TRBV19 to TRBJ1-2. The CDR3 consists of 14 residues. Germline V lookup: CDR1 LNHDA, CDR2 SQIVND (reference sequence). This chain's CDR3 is CASSPAGNNYGYTF.

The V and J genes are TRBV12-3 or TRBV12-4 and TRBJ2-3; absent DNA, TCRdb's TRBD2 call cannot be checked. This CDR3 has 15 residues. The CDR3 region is CASSPGTPAVYTQYF.

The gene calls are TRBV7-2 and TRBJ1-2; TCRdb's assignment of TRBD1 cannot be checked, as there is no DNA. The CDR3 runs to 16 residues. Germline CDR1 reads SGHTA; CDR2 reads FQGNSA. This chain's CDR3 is CASSSQDRGLSYGYTF. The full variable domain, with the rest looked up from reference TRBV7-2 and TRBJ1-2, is GAGVSQSPSNKVTEKGKDVELRCDPISGHTALYWYRQSLGQGLEFLIYFQGNSAPDKSGLPSDRFSAERTGGSVSTLTIQRTQQEDSAVYLCASSSQDRGLSYGYTFGSGTRLTVV.

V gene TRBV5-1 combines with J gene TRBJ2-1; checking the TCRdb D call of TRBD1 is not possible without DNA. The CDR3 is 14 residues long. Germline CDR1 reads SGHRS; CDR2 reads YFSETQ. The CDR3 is CASSFRTGDNEQFF.

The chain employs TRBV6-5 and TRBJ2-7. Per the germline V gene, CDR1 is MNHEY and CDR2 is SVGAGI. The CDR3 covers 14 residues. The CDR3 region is CASSYISNPREQYF.

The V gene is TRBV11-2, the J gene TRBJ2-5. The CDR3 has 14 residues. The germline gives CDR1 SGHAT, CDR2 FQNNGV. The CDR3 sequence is CASSFRILQETQYF.

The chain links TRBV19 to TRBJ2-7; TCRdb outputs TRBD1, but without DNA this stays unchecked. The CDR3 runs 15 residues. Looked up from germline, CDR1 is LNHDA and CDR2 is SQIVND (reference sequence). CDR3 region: CASSISTGASYEQYF. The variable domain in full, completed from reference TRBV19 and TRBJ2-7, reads DGGITQSPKYLFRKEGQNVTLSCEQNLNHDAMYWYRQDPGQGLRLIYYSQIVNDFQKGDIAEGYSVSREKKESFPLTVTSAQKNPTAFYLCASSISTGASYEQYFGPGTRLTVT.

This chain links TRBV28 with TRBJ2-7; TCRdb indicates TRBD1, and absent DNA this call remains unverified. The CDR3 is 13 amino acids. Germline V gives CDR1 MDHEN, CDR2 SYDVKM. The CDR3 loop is CASSYRTRGSWYF.

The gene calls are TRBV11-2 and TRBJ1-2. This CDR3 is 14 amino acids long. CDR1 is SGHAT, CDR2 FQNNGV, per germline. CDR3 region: CASSLVGGYYGYTF.

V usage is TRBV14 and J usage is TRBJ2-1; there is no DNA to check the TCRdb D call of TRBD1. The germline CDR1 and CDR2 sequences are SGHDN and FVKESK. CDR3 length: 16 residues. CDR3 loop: CASSQQDRAFNNEQFF.

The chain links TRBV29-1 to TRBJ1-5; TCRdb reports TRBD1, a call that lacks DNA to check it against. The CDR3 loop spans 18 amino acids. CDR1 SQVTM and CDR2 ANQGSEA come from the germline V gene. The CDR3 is CSVEDYWPPDYSNQPQHF.